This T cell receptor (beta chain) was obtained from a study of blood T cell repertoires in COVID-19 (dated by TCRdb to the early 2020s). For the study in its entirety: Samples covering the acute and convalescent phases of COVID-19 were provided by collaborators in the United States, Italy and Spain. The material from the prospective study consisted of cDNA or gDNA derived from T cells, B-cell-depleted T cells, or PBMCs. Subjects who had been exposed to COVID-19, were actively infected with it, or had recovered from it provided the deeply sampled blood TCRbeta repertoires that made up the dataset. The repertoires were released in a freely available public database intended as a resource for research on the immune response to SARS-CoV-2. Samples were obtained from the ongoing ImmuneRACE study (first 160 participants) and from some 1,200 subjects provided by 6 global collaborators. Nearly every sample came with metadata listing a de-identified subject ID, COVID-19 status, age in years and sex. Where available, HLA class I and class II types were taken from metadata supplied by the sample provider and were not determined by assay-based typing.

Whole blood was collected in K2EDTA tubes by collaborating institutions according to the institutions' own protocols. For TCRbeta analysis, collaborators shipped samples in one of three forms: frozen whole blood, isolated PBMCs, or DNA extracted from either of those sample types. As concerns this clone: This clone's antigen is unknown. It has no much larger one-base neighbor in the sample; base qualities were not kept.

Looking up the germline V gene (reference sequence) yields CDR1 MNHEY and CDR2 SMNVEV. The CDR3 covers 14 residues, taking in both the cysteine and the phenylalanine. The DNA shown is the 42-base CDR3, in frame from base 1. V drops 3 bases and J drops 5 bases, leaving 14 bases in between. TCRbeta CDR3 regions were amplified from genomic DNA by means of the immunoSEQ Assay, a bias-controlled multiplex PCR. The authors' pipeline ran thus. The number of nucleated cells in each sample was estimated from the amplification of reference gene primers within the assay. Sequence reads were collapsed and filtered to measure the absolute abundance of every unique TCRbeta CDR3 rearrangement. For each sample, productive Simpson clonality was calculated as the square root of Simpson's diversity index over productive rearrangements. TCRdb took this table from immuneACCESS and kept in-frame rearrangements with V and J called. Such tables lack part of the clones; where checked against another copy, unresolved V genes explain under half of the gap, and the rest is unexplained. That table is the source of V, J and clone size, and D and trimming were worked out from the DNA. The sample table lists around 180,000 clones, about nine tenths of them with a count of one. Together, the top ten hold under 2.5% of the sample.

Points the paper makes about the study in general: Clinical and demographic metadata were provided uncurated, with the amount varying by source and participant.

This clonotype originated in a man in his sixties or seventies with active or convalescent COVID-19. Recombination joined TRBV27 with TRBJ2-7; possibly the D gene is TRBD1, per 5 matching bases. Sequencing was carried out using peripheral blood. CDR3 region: CASSFRQGRNEQYF. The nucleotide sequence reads TGTGCCAGCAGTTTTCGGCAGGGTCGTAACGAGCAGTACTTC.